Presented here are 25 T cell receptor beta chains from one specimen sequenced in a study of blood T cells in healthy people across ages. Primed by a sample-barcoded 5' primer and a J-beta primer mix, a second PCR proceeded for roughly 7 to 11 cycles. MiXCR, applied by TCRdb to the 5' RACE reads, yields one record per CDR3 protein. The data contain more than 800,000 distinct CDR3 sequences, under 55% of them seen just once; the ten biggest clones take up 15% to 20%. Sequencing was performed on blood. These receptors came from a woman aged 55-69 years in good health.

This chain joins TRBV28 and TRBJ2-1; 11 positions agree with TRBD1. Germline assignment: CDR1 MDHEN and CDR2 SYDVKM. V shed 4 bases, J shed 6 bases, and the junction held 11 bases outside the gene matches. The CDR3 is 17 amino acids. CDR3 DNA: TGTGCCAGCAGTTCACCCTTTTCGGGGACAGGGGGCAATGAGCAGTTCTTC. Encoded protein: CASSSPFSGTGGNEQFF. Full variable domain (rest looked up from reference TRBV28 and TRBJ2-1): DVKVTQSSRYLVKRTGEKVFLECVQDMDHENMFWYRQDPGLGLRLIYFSYDVKMKEKGDIPEGYSVSREKKERFSLILESASTNQTSMYLCASSSPFSGTGGNEQFFGPGTRLTVL.

This clonotype was counted only a few times. The chain joins TRBV14 to TRBJ2-1; 11 positions agree with TRBD2. V lost 6 bases to trimming and J lost 2 bases; unmatched junction nucleotides: 3. Germline values: CDR1 SGHDN, CDR2 FVKESK. This CDR3 region has 15 residues. CDR3 nucleotides: TGTGCCAGCAGGCTGACTAGCGGGACCTACAATGAGCAGTTCTTC. Its translation: CASRLTSGTYNEQFF.

In this sample, this clonotype turned up a few times. The chain carries TRBV6-2 or TRBV6-3 and TRBJ2-4; TRBD1 might be the D (6 bases). Deletions cut 2 bases from V and 6 bases from J, with 11 bases between. This CDR3 has 14 amino acids. Germline CDR1 and CDR2: MNHEY and SVGEGT. In DNA, the CDR3 is TGTGCCAGCAGTTACGGGGGCGACGGAAACATTCAGTACTTC. It encodes CASSYGGDGNIQYF.

This clonotype was counted only a few times. The chain joins TRBV10-1 to TRBJ2-7; 14 bases fit TRBD2. The germline CDR1 and CDR2 sequences are WNHNN and SYGVQD (reference sequence). The V segment lost 3 bases and the J segment 7 bases; nucleotides outside the gene matches: 11. The CDR3 contains 17 residues. DNA for the CDR3: TGCGCCAGCAGTGAAGGACTAGCGGGAGGACCAAAGGATGAGCAGTACTTC. It yields the protein CASSEGLAGGPKDEQYF.

This clonotype showed up just a few times. The rearrangement uses TRBV5-1 and TRBJ2-7; 7 bases line up with TRBD1. Germline CDR1 SGHRS, CDR2 YFSETQ. Trimming at V came to 7 bases and at J to 0 bases, leaving 7 bases not matched to a gene. CDR3 length: 14 residues. CDR3 in amino acids: CASSRDSRSYEQYF. The CDR3 nucleotides read TGCGCCAGCTCCCGGGACAGTCGCTCCTACGAGCAGTACTTC. Full variable domain (remainder filled in from reference TRBV5-1 and TRBJ2-7): KAGVTQTPRYLIKTRGQQVTLSCSPISGHRSVSWYQQTPGQGLQFLFEYFSETQRNKGNFPGRFSGRQFSNSRSEMNVSTLELGDSALYLCASSRDSRSYEQYFGPGTRLTVT.

The chain carries TRBV5-1 and TRBJ2-1, with 10 nucleotides matching TRBD1. In germline, CDR1 is SGHRS, CDR2 YFSETQ. This CDR3 contains 15 residues. V lost 4 bases to trimming and J lost 8 bases; unmatched junction nucleotides: 9. The CDR3 spells CASSLARGQGDEQFF. In DNA, the CDR3 is TGCGCCAGCAGCCTTGCTCGAGGACAGGGGGATGAGCAGTTCTTC.

V is TRBV7-8 and J is TRBJ2-3; 12 nucleotides agree with TRBD2. This CDR3 has 18 residues. The germline CDR1 and CDR2 sequences are SGHVS and FQNEAQ. V gave up 4 bases and J gave up 4 bases; unmatched junction bases: 12. CDR3 region: CASSSNLRLAGVPDTQYF. CDR3 coding DNA: TGTGCCAGCAGCTCGAACTTAAGACTAGCGGGAGTCCCAGATACGCAGTATTTT.

The chain combines TRBV6-5 with TRBJ2-5; either TRBD1 or TRBD2 may fit D (5 bases each). The last part of the DNA fits TRBJ2-7 better; the J call may be wrong. This CDR3 contains 13 residues. Germline assignment: CDR1 MNHEY and CDR2 SVGAGI. This chain's CDR3 is CASSDGTVYEQYF. DNA for the CDR3: TGTGCCAGCAGTGACGGGACGGTCTACGAGCAGTACTTC.

As concerns this clonotype: A read error may produce the germline difference seen at one junction end. The J gene is TRBJ1-2, the V gene TRBV10-3; weak D call: TRBD1 (6 bases). CDR3 length: 11 amino acids. CDR1 is ENHRY and CDR2 is SYGVKD in the germline V gene. The CDR3 bases are TGTGCCAGCAGTCACAGGGCTGGCTACACCTTC. Its protein is CASSHRAGYTF.

The chain uses TRBV20-1 and TRBJ1-2, with D tentatively TRBD1 (5 bases). Germline V gene data show CDR1 as DFQATT and CDR2 as SNEGSKA (reference sequence). V shed 1 base and J shed 7 bases, with 7 bases lying between them. The CDR3 runs to 11 residues. The CDR3 reads CSARGQGGYTF. DNA of the CDR3: TGCAGTGCTAGAGGGCAGGGTGGCTACACCTTC.

A remark on this clonotype: The junction departs from the called germline gene at one end, perhaps through a read error. This rearrangement joins TRBV20-1 to TRBJ2-7, with 9 bases matching TRBD1. The J call may be in error: the DNA end matches TRBJ2-5 better. Germline CDR1 and CDR2: DFQATT and SNEGSKA (reference sequence). The CDR3 is 16 amino acids. CDR3 region: CGARDHLQGARETQYF. In DNA, the CDR3 is TGCGGTGCTAGAGATCACTTACAGGGGGCACGGGAGACCCAGTACTTC.

Details on this clonotype: The junction does not match germline at one end; this may be a read error. The V gene is TRBV9, the J gene TRBJ2-3; 7 positions agree with TRBD2. This CDR3 has 14 amino acids. In germline, CDR1 is SGDLS, CDR2 YYNGEE. CDR3 region: CTSSASWGGHTQYF. CDR3 nucleotide sequence: TGTACCAGCAGCGCGAGTTGGGGGGGACATACGCAGTATTTT.

The rearrangement uses TRBV3-1 and TRBJ1-4; D not resolved. The ends were cut back, 0 bases at V and 3 bases at J, with 8 bases in the middle. This CDR3 has 15 amino acids. CDR1 LGHDT and CDR2 YNNKEL come from the germline V gene (reference sequence). CDR3 nucleotides: TGTGCCAGCAGCCAAGATTTGCCCTCTAATGAAAAACTGTTTTTT. This translates into CASSQDLPSNEKLFF.

The chain couples TRBV5-1 to TRBJ2-1; unclear D gene. The CDR3 loop spans 15 amino acids. Germline V gene sequence: CDR1 SGHRS, CDR2 YFSETQ. With 9 bases removed from V and 3 bases from J, the gap between germline ends came to 19 bases. CDR3 in DNA: TGCGCCATCCAAAGAACGGGCAGCATCTACAATGAGCAGTTCTTC. It codes for CAIQRTGSIYNEQFF.

This clonotype appeared a few times. The rearrangement links TRBV5-1 to TRBJ2-1; D gene uncertain. V was cut by 1 base and J by 8 bases, with 13 bases left in between. This CDR3 has 14 amino acids. Germline V CDR1 and CDR2: SGHRS, YFSETQ. CDR3 amino acids: CASSLQLESDEQFF. The DNA for the CDR3 is TGCGCCAGCAGCTTGCAACTGGAATCGGATGAGCAGTTCTTC.

The gene calls are TRBV10-3 and TRBJ2-7, with D possibly matching TRBD2 (5 bases). V dropped 10 bases and J dropped 5 bases, with 15 bases sitting between them. CDR3 length equals 12 residues. Germline assignment: CDR1 ENHRY and CDR2 SYGVKD. Here the CDR3 reads CATGWGTDEQYF. The CDR3 DNA reads as TGTGCCACGGGGTGGGGAACGGACGAGCAGTACTTC.

In nucleotides, the CDR3 is TGTGCCAGCAGCGTATCAACGAAAACAGGTCATGAGCAGTTCTTC. As protein: CASSVSTKTGHEQFF. The chain joins TRBV9 to TRBJ2-1; tentative D call: TRBD1 (5 bases). The CDR3 runs to 15 residues. V shed 1 base and J shed 8 bases, with 16 bases lying between them. Germline CDR1 and CDR2: SGDLS and YYNGEE.

The V call is TRBV7-2, the J call TRBJ1-2; 7 bases are shared with TRBD1. CDR1 and CDR2 from the germline V gene are SGHTA and FQGNSA. Germline trimming cut 3 bases from V and 7 bases from J; bases unmatched to any gene: 2. The CDR3 is 12 residues long. The CDR3 loop is CASSFTGAGYTF. Here the CDR3 DNA reads TGTGCCAGCAGCTTCACAGGGGCTGGCTACACCTTC.

The genes are TRBV29-1 and TRBJ2-5; 9 bases map to TRBD2. The J call may be in error: the DNA end matches TRBJ2-7 better. This CDR3 region has 13 residues. Germline V lookup: CDR1 SQVTM, CDR2 ANQGSEA. CDR3 protein: CSVGSSGSHEQYF. In DNA form, the CDR3 reads TGCAGCGTTGGTAGTAGCGGGAGTCACGAGCAGTACTTC.

J is TRBJ1-1 and V is TRBV18, with D unclear. CDR1 and CDR2 (germline): KGHSH, LQKENI. The CDR3 covers 14 residues. V shed 6 bases and J shed 0 bases, with 11 bases lying between them. CDR3 amino acids: CASSEVGLNTEAFF. The CDR3 coding sequence is TGTGCCAGCTCCGAGGTAGGACTGAACACTGAAGCTTTCTTT.

Ten or more counts support this clonotype. The V call is TRBV24-1, the J call TRBJ2-5; D may be TRBD1 or TRBD2 (7 bases each). The CDR3 consists of 13 residues. CDR1 and CDR2 from the germline V gene are KGHDR and SFDVKD. Trimming removed 5 bases from V and 5 bases from J, with 11 bases in between. CDR3 sequence (DNA): TGTGCCACCAGTGCAGGGGGGGAGGAGACCCAGTACTTC. Its translation is CATSAGGEETQYF.

J is TRBJ1-4 and V is TRBV7-9; D perhaps matches TRBD1 (6 bases). The V end was cut by 2 bases, the J end by 1 base, with 14 bases between. The CDR3 contains 17 residues. Germline V gene lookup returns CDR1 SEHNR and CDR2 FQNEAQ (reference sequence). The CDR3 nucleotides are TGTGCCAGCAGCTTATTAAGGGGGAGGCAAACTAATGAAAAACTGTTTTTT. It codes for CASSLLRGRQTNEKLFF.

The chain uses TRBV2 and TRBJ2-1; TRBD2 agrees at 10 bases. This CDR3 spans 14 amino acids. V shed 7 bases, J shed 13 bases, and the junction held 13 bases outside the gene matches. Germline assignment: CDR1 SNHLY and CDR2 FYNNEI. The CDR3 DNA reads TGTGCCAGCACGACAGGGCGGACTAGCGGTACCCAGTTCTTC. It yields the protein CASTTGRTSGTQFF.

The J gene is TRBJ2-1, the V gene TRBV12-3 or TRBV12-4; TRBD2 aligns across 11 bases. V shed 6 bases, J shed 1 base, and the junction held 2 bases outside the gene matches. The CDR3 runs 15 residues. This CDR3 reads CASRSSGRSYNEQFF. The CDR3 DNA is TGTGCCAGCAGGTCTAGCGGGAGGTCCTACAATGAGCAGTTCTTC.

This clonotype was detected a few times. The genes are TRBV5-1 and TRBJ2-5; 12 bases map to TRBD2. The germline gives CDR1 SGHRS, CDR2 YFSETQ. CDR3 size: 16 residues. V trimming: 4 bases; J trimming: 5 bases; junction bases outside the gene matches: 9. CDR3 sequence: CASSDGLAGMRETQYF. The DNA of the CDR3 is TGCGCCAGCAGCGACGGACTAGCGGGAATGAGGGAGACCCAGTACTTC. Full variable domain (remainder filled in from reference TRBV5-1 and TRBJ2-5): KAGVTQTPRYLIKTRGQQVTLSCSPISGHRSVSWYQQTPGQGLQFLFEYFSETQRNKGNFPGRFSGRQFSNSRSEMNVSTLELGDSALYLCASSDGLAGMRETQYFGPGTRLLVL.